Here is one T cell receptor (beta chain) with its context. The sample belongs to a study of blood T cell repertoires in COVID-19. Overall study context: The study drew acute and convalescent COVID-19 samples from the United States, Italy and Spain.

V lost 2 bases to trimming and J lost 1 base; unmatched junction nucleotides: 4. The CDR3 is made up of 16 amino acids. Germline loops: CDR1 SGDLS, CDR2 YYNGEE. The table came from immunoSEQ multiplex PCR; TCRdb's copy has only in-frame clones and leaves some out. Of almost 250,000 clones in the sample, 80% to 90% were seen once. The rearrangement joins TRBV9 to TRBJ1-4; 8 nucleotides match TRBD1. The sequence derives from a woman in her 30s who had recovered from COVID-19. The sample taken for sequencing was PBMCs or T cells enriched from blood (not recorded which). For the CDR3, the DNA is TGTGCCAGCAGCGTCGGGACAGGTCAAACTAATGAAAAACTGTTTTTT. It yields the protein CASSVGTGQTNEKLFF.